Following are 31 T cell receptor beta chains from one sample sequenced in a study of a mutant IDH1 vaccine in newly diagnosed glioma. Their antigen targets remain unknown. The protocol was immunoSEQ multiplex PCR, while the TCRdb copy is restricted to in-frame clones and leaves out a portion. The data show over 30,000 clones, 45% to 70% seen once. The sample's time point: week 5, during vaccination. Doses of 300 ug of mutant IDH1 20-mer peptide were given with topical imiquimod. The sequencing used PBMCs, collected from a glioma patient whose treatment included an IDH1 peptide vaccine. The receptor set was obtained from a woman between 18 and 29 years old with glioma.

In its sample, this clone was seen once. The chain is built from TRBV7-2 and TRBJ1-4; D remains unclear. Trimming stripped 1 base from V and 0 bases from J, with 3 bases between. Germline CDR1 SGHTA, CDR2 FQGNSA. The CDR3 covers 14 residues. CDR3 nucleotides: TGTGCCAGCAGCTTAGGTGCAACTAATGAAAAACTGTTTTTT. Translating it yields CASSLGATNEKLFF.

This clone was seen once. The J gene is TRBJ2-7, the V gene TRBV4-2; either TRBD1 or TRBD2 may supply D (6 bases each). The CDR3 length is 12 residues. V dropped 2 bases and J dropped 10 bases, with 12 bases sitting between them. Germline lookup yields CDR1 LGHNA and CDR2 YNFKEQ. The CDR3 DNA follows: TGTGCCAGCAGCCAACCCGGGGGCATCCAGTACTTC. Its protein is CASSQPGGIQYF.

The chain is built from TRBV19 and TRBJ2-1; 10 bases are a match to TRBD2. The CDR3 runs 16 residues. V gave up 2 bases and J gave up 4 bases; unmatched junction bases: 5. Germline CDR1 LNHDA, CDR2 SQIVND (reference sequence). Here the CDR3 reads CASSISPAGGYNEQFF. The DNA for the CDR3 is TGTGCCAGTAGTATATCCCCAGCGGGGGGGTACAATGAGCAGTTCTTC. Together with reference TRBV19 and TRBJ2-1, the CDR3 gives the full variable domain: DGGITQSPKYLFRKEGQNVTLSCEQNLNHDAMYWYRQDPGQGLRLIYYSQIVNDFQKGDIAEGYSVSREKKESFPLTVTSAQKNPTAFYLCASSISPAGGYNEQFFGPGTRLTVL.

The J gene is TRBJ2-5, the V gene TRBV28, with TRBD1 matching 9 bases. Germline V lookup: CDR1 MDHEN, CDR2 SYDVKM. J lost 1 base, V lost 6 bases, and 6 bases had no gene match. There are 15 residues in the CDR3. CDR3 bases: TGTGCCAGCAGCCCGGACAGGGGCCCCCAAGAGACCCAGTACTTC. Translated, it gives CASSPDRGPQETQYF. Complete variable domain (other parts from reference TRBV28 and TRBJ2-5): DVKVTQSSRYLVKRTGEKVFLECVQDMDHENMFWYRQDPGLGLRLIYFSYDVKMKEKGDIPEGYSVSREKKERFSLILESASTNQTSMYLCASSPDRGPQETQYFGPGTRLLVL.

The genes are TRBV2 and TRBJ1-5, with D possibly TRBD1 on 5 matching bases. With 2 bases removed from V and 5 bases from J, the gap between germline ends came to 13 bases. Germline-derived CDR1 and CDR2 are SNHLY and FYNNEI. The CDR3 has 15 residues. The DNA of the CDR3 is TGTGCCAGCAGTGAACAACCGACAGCCCATCAGCCCCAGCATTTT. This encodes CASSEQPTAHQPQHF.

The chain carries TRBV27 and TRBJ2-5; D tentatively reads TRBD1 or TRBD2 (5 bases each). The CDR3 consists of 13 residues. Trimming left V 6 bases short and J 2 bases short, with 10 bases between. Germline V gene data show CDR1 as MNHEY and CDR2 as SMNVEV (reference sequence). CDR3 sequence: CASSPWGQETQYF. The CDR3 nucleotides are TGTGCCAGCAGCCCATGGGGGCAAGAGACCCAGTACTTC.

This clone was observed a handful of times. V and J are TRBV6-1 and TRBJ2-5; possible D gene TRBD1, 6 bases. CDR1 is MNHNS, CDR2 SASEGT, per germline. Trimming stripped 6 bases from V and 5 bases from J, with 16 bases between. The CDR3 extends over 14 amino acids. DNA for the CDR3: TGTGCCAGCAGACCTGCACAGGGTTACGAGACCCAGTACTTC. Protein sequence: CASRPAQGYETQYF.

The rearrangement joins TRBV27 to TRBJ2-7; 8 bases are a match to TRBD1. CDR1 MNHEY and CDR2 SMNVEV come from the germline V gene (reference sequence). The CDR3 sequence is 16 residues long. The J segment lost 6 bases and the V segment lost 3 bases, leaving 13 bases of the junction unmatched. CDR3 DNA sequence: TGTGCCAGCAGTTTTACGCCAGTAGCCGGGACAGGCGAGCAGTACTTC. This gives the protein CASSFTPVAGTGEQYF.

The chain recombines TRBV5-5 with TRBJ2-5; D might be TRBD1 or TRBD2, each matching 6 bases. CDR1 is SGHKS, CDR2 YYEKEE, per germline (reference sequence). This CDR3 comprises 15 residues. With 2 bases removed from V and 5 bases from J, the gap between germline ends came to 16 bases. CDR3 sequence: CASSLSTGRTETQYF. The CDR3 nucleotides read TGTGCCAGCAGCTTAAGTACAGGGAGGACGGAGACCCAGTACTTC.

This clone showed up just once. The chain employs TRBV29-1 and TRBJ2-1; maybe TRBD2 (6 bases). The V gene lost 4 bases and the J gene lost 5 bases, with 18 bases spanning the gap. The germline V gene has CDR1 SQVTM and CDR2 ANQGSEA. There are 15 residues in the CDR3. CDR3 sequence (DNA): TGCAGCGTTGGAGCGGCTTGGACTACCAACAATGAGCAGTTCTTC. This encodes CSVGAAWTTNNEQFF.

In this sample, this clone turned up many times. This chain joins TRBV4-1 and TRBJ1-5; no firm D call. V lost 1 base, J lost 4 bases, and 5 bases lay in between. The V gene's germline CDR1 is MGHRA and CDR2 YSYEKL. This CDR3 region has 13 residues. CDR3 nucleotide sequence: TGCGCCAGCAGCCAAGTTGCTAATCAGCCCCAGCATTTT. Translated, it gives CASSQVANQPQHF.

The V gene is TRBV14, the J gene TRBJ1-2; D is undetermined. In germline, CDR1 is SGHDN, CDR2 FVKESK. This CDR3 contains 12 residues. Trimming left V 2 bases short and J 4 bases short, with 5 bases between. The CDR3 protein is CASSQYPYGYTF. In DNA, the CDR3 is TGTGCCAGCAGCCAATATCCCTATGGCTACACCTTC.

A few counts support this clone. This CDR3 is CASSRGFTEAFF. CDR3 DNA: TGTGCCAGCAGCAGGGGATTCACTGAAGCTTTCTTT. This sequence joins TRBV9 and TRBJ1-1; D perhaps matches TRBD1 (5 bases). In germline, CDR1 is SGDLS, CDR2 YYNGEE. This CDR3 is built from 12 residues. The ends were cut back, 4 bases at V and 4 bases at J, with 8 bases in the middle. Looking up the rest from reference TRBV9 and TRBJ1-1 gives the full variable domain: DSGVTQTPKHLITATGQRVTLRCSPRSGDLSVYWYQQSLDQGLQFLIQYYNGEERAKGNILERFSAQQFPDLHSELNLSSLELGDSALYFCASSRGFTEAFFGQGTRLTVV.

In its sample, this clone was seen a few times. CDR3 sequence: CASSYSGTDPYEQYF. In nucleotides, the CDR3 is TGTGCCAGCAGTTACTCCGGGACAGACCCCTACGAGCAGTACTTC. The chain combines TRBV6-5 with TRBJ2-7; 7 bases match TRBD1. The germline V gene has CDR1 MNHEY and CDR2 SVGAGI. The ends lost 0 bases at V and 2 bases at J; junction bases unmatched: 4. The length of the CDR3 is 15 residues.

CDR3 amino acids: CASSSGAGRLYEQYF. The CDR3 coding sequence is TGTGCCAGCAGTTCTGGAGCGGGAAGGCTTTACGAGCAGTACTTC. The chain recombines TRBV7-9 with TRBJ2-7, with 7 nucleotides matching TRBD2. This CDR3 is 15 amino acids long. CDR1 SEHNR and CDR2 FQNEAQ come from the germline V gene (reference sequence). Trimming removed 6 bases from V and 4 bases from J; junction bases left unmatched: 12.

CDR3 protein: CASRPTGTNEKLFF. CDR3 bases: TGCGCCAGCAGACCGACAGGGACTAATGAAAAACTGTTTTTT. The V call is TRBV5-1, the J call TRBJ1-4, with 7 bases matching TRBD1. The CDR3 length is 14 residues. CDR1 and CDR2 from the germline V gene are SGHRS and YFSETQ. The trim removed 5 bases at V and 2 bases at J, leaving 3 bases unmatched.

This clone was detected only a few times. This sequence joins TRBV20-1 and TRBJ1-2; D is unresolved. V lost 6 bases and J 5 bases, leaving 10 bases between the germline ends. The germline V gene encodes CDR1 DFQATT and CDR2 SNEGSKA (reference sequence). This CDR3 is 11 amino acids long. This CDR3 reads CSAEELYGYTF. DNA for the CDR3: TGCAGTGCCGAAGAGTTGTATGGCTACACCTTC.

The chain recombines TRBV7-9 with TRBJ1-5; D may be TRBD1 (5 bases). CDR1 and CDR2 from the germline V gene are SEHNR and FQNEAQ (reference sequence). Trimming pared 4 bases from V and 7 bases from J, leaving 11 bases between. This CDR3 region has 13 residues. CDR3 residues: CASSSRGEQPQHF. The CDR3 DNA follows: TGTGCCAGCAGCTCTCGGGGGGAACAGCCCCAGCATTTT.

This clone was found a few times. The V and J genes are TRBV6-6 and TRBJ2-7, with TRBD1 matching 11 bases. Germline CDR1 MNHNY, CDR2 SVGAGI (reference sequence). V dropped 6 bases and J dropped 5; count of bases not matched to a gene: 6. This CDR3 is built from 14 residues. The CDR3 sequence: CASRTDRGRDEQYF. The DNA for the CDR3 is TGTGCCAGCAGAACGGACAGGGGGCGGGACGAGCAGTACTTC.

The chain joins TRBV2 to TRBJ2-7, with 9 bases fitting TRBD2. CDR3 size: 15 residues. The trim removed 6 bases at V and 3 bases at J, leaving 9 bases unmatched. Germline V gives CDR1 SNHLY, CDR2 FYNNEI. The CDR3 DNA is TGTGCCAGCAGCGTCAATAGCGGGAGAATCTACGAGCAGTACTTC. Translated: CASSVNSGRIYEQYF. The full variable domain, in which reference TRBV2 and TRBJ2-7 provide the parts outside the CDR3, is EPEVTQTPSHQVTQMGQEVILRCVPISNHLYFYWYRQILGQKVEFLVSFYNNEISEKSEIFDDQFSVERPDGSNFTLKIRSTKLEDSAMYFCASSVNSGRIYEQYFGPGTRLTVT.

This chain joins TRBV29-1 and TRBJ2-7; 14 bases match TRBD2. The germline gives CDR1 SQVTM, CDR2 ANQGSEA. The V and J ends lost 4 bases and 5 bases, in that order; junction bases with no gene match: 16. The CDR3 consists of 18 residues. CDR3: CSVGPGRGTSGSYHEQYF. The CDR3 coding sequence is TGCAGCGTTGGTCCAGGGCGCGGGACTAGCGGGAGTTACCACGAGCAGTACTTC.

The CDR3 DNA follows: TGTGCCAGCAGTTTGCGCGTTGGGGCCCAGTACTTC. Protein product: CASSLRVGAQYF. The rearrangement links TRBV28 to TRBJ2-5; no clear D. This CDR3 has 12 residues. V was clipped by 3 bases and J by 9 bases, with 11 bases between them. Germline V gives CDR1 MDHEN, CDR2 SYDVKM.

This rearrangement joins TRBV27 to TRBJ2-7, with unresolved D. This CDR3 contains 13 residues. V lost 3 bases and J lost 3, with 9 bases in between. Germline V gene data show CDR1 as MNHEY and CDR2 as SMNVEV (reference sequence). CDR3 residues: CASSFNRDYEQYF. In DNA form, the CDR3 reads TGTGCCAGCAGTTTTAACAGAGACTACGAGCAGTACTTC.

V usage is TRBV2 and J usage is TRBJ2-7, with 8 bases lining up with TRBD1. The CDR3 totals 14 residues. J was trimmed by 7 bases and V by 8 bases; bases with no gene match: 13. The germline V gene has CDR1 SNHLY and CDR2 FYNNEI. As DNA, the CDR3 is TGTGCCAGCTCCAGCCAGGGGGCCTCGGGTGAGCAGTACTTC. This translates into CASSSQGASGEQYF. Complete variable domain (other parts from reference TRBV2 and TRBJ2-7): EPEVTQTPSHQVTQMGQEVILRCVPISNHLYFYWYRQILGQKVEFLVSFYNNEISEKSEIFDDQFSVERPDGSNFTLKIRSTKLEDSAMYFCASSSQGASGEQYFGPGTRLTVT.

The rearrangement joins TRBV13 to TRBJ1-3; possibly TRBD1 for D (5 bases). Per the germline V gene, CDR1 is PRHDT and CDR2 is FYEKMQ (reference sequence). V was shortened by 6 bases and J by 4 bases, with 19 bases between the two germline ends. CDR3 length: 16 amino acids. This CDR3 reads CASRQMGGERGNTIYF. The DNA for the CDR3 is TGTGCCAGCAGACAGATGGGGGGAGAGAGGGGAAACACCATATATTTT.

This clone was picked up one time. V usage is TRBV6-6 and J usage is TRBJ1-1; TRBD1 matches 8 bases. The CDR3 contains 13 residues. J was trimmed by 0 bases and V by 10 bases; bases with no gene match: 4. Germline V gives CDR1 MNHNY, CDR2 SVGAGI (reference sequence). CDR3 region: CAIQDRVNTEAFF. The CDR3 region has the DNA TGTGCCATTCAGGACAGGGTGAACACTGAAGCTTTCTTT.

This clone was recorded a few times. The CDR3 here is CASKRDRVDNQPQHF. The CDR3 coding sequence is TGTGCCAGTAAGCGGGACAGGGTTGACAATCAGCCCCAGCATTTT. The chain joins TRBV19 to TRBJ1-5; 9 bases align to TRBD1. Trimming at V came to 7 bases and at J to 3 bases, leaving 7 bases not matched to a gene. This CDR3 comprises 15 residues. Per the germline V gene, CDR1 is LNHDA and CDR2 is SQIVND (reference sequence).

The V and J genes are TRBV7-9 and TRBJ2-2, with 9 bases lining up with TRBD1. The CDR3 is 15 residues long. Germline loops: CDR1 SEHNR, CDR2 FQNEAQ (reference sequence). V gave up 5 bases and J gave up 7 bases; unmatched junction bases: 8. The CDR3 region has the DNA TGTGCCAGCAGCCTCGGGGACAGGGCCAGCGGGGAGCTGTTTTTT. It specifies CASSLGDRASGELFF.

V is TRBV30 and J is TRBJ1-1; no clear D. The CDR3 is made up of 12 amino acids. Germline assignment: CDR1 GTSNPN and CDR2 SVGIG (reference sequence). The V and J ends lost 3 bases and 0 bases respectively, with 5 bases between them. This chain's CDR3 is CAWSYMNTEAFF. CDR3 DNA sequence: TGTGCCTGGAGCTACATGAACACTGAAGCTTTCTTT.

The V gene is TRBV5-6, the J gene TRBJ2-7; 9 bases line up with TRBD2. The CDR3 runs 14 residues. The germline CDR1 and CDR2 sequences are SGHDT and YYEEEE. V was pared by 3 bases and J by 2 bases, with 3 bases of the junction left unmatched. CDR3 sequence: CASSSSGAPYEQYF. CDR3 in DNA: TGTGCCAGCAGCTCTAGCGGGGCCCCCTACGAGCAGTACTTC.

The sample holds a few counts of this clone. This chain uses TRBV19 with TRBJ2-7; TRBD1 agrees at 12 bases. Germline CDR1 and CDR2: LNHDA and SQIVND (reference sequence). The CDR3 contains 16 residues. V lost 6 bases and J lost 5; bases outside the gene matches: 11. CDR3 nucleotide sequence: TGTGCCAGTAGCCAAAGAACCGGGACAGGGGGCCACGAGCAGTACTTC. Its protein product is CASSQRTGTGGHEQYF.